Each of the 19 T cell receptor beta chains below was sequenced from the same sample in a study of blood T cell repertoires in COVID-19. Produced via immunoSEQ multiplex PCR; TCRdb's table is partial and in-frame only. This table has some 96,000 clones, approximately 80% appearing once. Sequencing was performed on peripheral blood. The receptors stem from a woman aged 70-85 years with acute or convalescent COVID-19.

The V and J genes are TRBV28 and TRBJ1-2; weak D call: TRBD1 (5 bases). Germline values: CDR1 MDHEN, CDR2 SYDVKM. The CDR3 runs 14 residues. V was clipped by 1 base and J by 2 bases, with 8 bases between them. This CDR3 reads CASSLFRQNYGYTF. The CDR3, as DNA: TGTGCCAGCAGTTTATTTCGACAGAACTATGGCTACACCTTC.

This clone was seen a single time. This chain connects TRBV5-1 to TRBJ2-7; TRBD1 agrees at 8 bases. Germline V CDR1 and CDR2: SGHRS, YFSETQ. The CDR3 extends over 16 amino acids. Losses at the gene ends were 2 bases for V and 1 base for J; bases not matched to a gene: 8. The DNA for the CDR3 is TGCGCCAGCAGCTTAATACAGGGGGTAAATTCCTACGAGCAGTACTTC. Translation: CASSLIQGVNSYEQYF.

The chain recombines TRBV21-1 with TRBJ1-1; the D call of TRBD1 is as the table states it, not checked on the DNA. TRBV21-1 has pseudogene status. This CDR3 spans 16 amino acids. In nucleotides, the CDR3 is TGTGCCAGCAGCAAAGTGCAGGGTTGGGGGAACACTGAAGCTTTCTTT. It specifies CASSKVQGWGNTEAFF.

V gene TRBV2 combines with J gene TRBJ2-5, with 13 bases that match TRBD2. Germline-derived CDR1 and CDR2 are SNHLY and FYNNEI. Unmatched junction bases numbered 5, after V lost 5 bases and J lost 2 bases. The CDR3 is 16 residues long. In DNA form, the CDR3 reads TGTGCCAGCAGTTGGACTAGCGGGGGAGTACAAGAGACCCAGTACTTC. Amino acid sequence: CASSWTSGGVQETQYF.

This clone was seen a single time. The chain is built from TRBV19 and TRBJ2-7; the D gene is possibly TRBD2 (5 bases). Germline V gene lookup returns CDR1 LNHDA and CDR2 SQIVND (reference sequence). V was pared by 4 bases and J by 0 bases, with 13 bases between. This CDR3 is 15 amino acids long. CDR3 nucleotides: TGTGCCAGTAGTACCATGACTGGGAGCTCCTACGAGCAGTACTTC. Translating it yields CASSTMTGSSYEQYF. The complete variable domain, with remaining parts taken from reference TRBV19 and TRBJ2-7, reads DGGITQSPKYLFRKEGQNVTLSCEQNLNHDAMYWYRQDPGQGLRLIYYSQIVNDFQKGDIAEGYSVSREKKESFPLTVTSAQKNPTAFYLCASSTMTGSSYEQYFGPGTRLTVT.

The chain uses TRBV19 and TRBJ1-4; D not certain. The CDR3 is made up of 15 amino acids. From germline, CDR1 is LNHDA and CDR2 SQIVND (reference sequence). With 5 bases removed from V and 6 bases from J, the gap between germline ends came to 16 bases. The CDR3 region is CASSSGIGTDEKLFF. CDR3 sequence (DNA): TGTGCCAGTAGTTCGGGGATTGGCACGGATGAAAAACTGTTTTTT. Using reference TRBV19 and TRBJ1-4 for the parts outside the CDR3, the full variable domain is DGGITQSPKYLFRKEGQNVTLSCEQNLNHDAMYWYRQDPGQGLRLIYYSQIVNDFQKGDIAEGYSVSREKKESFPLTVTSAQKNPTAFYLCASSSGIGTDEKLFFGSGTQLSVL.

The CDR3 coding sequence is TGTGCCCGTCGGGACAGCCTGAACACTGAAGCTTTCTTT. Residues: CARRDSLNTEAFF. The chain combines TRBV10-3 with TRBJ1-1; 7 bases align to TRBD1. This CDR3 region has 13 residues. Losses at the gene ends were 11 bases for V and 0 bases for J; bases not matched to a gene: 6. Germline-derived CDR1 and CDR2 are ENHRY and SYGVKD.

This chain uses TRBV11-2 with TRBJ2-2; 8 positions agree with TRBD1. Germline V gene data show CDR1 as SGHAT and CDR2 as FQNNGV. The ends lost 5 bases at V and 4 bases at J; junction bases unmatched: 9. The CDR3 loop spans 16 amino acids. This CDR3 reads CASSLTGGGITGELFF. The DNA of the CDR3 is TGTGCCAGCAGCCTTACAGGGGGTGGGATCACCGGGGAGCTGTTTTTT. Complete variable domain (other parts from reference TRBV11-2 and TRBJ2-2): EAGVAQSPRYKIIEKRQSVAFWCNPISGHATLYWYQQILGQGPKLLIQFQNNGVVDDSQLPKDRFSAERLKGVDSTLKIQPAKLEDSAVYLCASSLTGGGITGELFFGEGSRLTVL.

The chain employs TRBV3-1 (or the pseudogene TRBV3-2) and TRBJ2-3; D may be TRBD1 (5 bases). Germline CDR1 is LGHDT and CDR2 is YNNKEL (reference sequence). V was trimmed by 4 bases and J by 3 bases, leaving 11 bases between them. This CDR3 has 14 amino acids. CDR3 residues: CASSPRRATDTQYF. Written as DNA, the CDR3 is TGTGCCAGCAGCCCCCGCAGGGCTACAGATACGCAGTATTTT.

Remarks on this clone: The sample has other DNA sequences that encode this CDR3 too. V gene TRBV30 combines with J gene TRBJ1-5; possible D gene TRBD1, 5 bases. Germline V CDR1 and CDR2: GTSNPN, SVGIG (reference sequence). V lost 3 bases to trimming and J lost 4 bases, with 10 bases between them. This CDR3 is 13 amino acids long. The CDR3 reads CAWSPGGNQPQHF. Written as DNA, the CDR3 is TGTGCCTGGAGCCCCGGGGGGAATCAGCCCCAGCATTTT.

Written as DNA, the CDR3 is TGTGCCAGCAGTGAAGGTTCTGACAGTTCTGGGCAAGAGACCCAGTACTTC. Translated: CASSEGSDSSGQETQYF. The chain joins TRBV6-1 to TRBJ2-5; the D gene is possibly TRBD1 (5 bases). The CDR3 runs to 17 residues. V lost 1 base to trimming and J lost 2 bases, with 17 bases between them. From germline, CDR1 is MNHNS and CDR2 SASEGT.

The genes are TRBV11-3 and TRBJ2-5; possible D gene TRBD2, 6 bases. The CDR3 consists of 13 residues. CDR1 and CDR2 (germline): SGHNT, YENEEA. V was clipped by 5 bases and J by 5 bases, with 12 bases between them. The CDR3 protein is CASSTIGGETQYF. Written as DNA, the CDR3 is TGTGCCAGCAGCACGATCGGGGGTGAGACCCAGTACTTC.

The CDR3 bases are TGTGCCACCCTACCCCGTGTAGCGGGGGGGCGGGAGCAGTATTTT. The encoded protein is CATLPRVAGGREQYF. The chain joins TRBV2 to TRBJ2-3; 11 nucleotides agree with TRBD2. CDR3 size: 15 residues. Per the germline V gene, CDR1 is SNHLY and CDR2 is FYNNEI. The ends lost 10 bases at V and 11 bases at J; junction bases unmatched: 17.

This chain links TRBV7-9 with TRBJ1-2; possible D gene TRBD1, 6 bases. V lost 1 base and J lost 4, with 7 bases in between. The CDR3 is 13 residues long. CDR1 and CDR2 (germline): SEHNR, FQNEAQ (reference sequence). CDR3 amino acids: CASSLDRVYGYTF. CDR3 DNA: TGTGCCAGCAGCTTAGACAGGGTCTATGGCTACACCTTC.

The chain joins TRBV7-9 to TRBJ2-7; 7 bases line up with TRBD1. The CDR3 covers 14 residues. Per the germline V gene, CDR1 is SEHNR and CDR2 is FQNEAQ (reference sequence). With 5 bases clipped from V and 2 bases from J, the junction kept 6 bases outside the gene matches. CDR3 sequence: CASSQGQPPYEQYV. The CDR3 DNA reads TGTGCCAGCAGCCAGGGACAGCCCCCCTACGAGCAGTACGTC.

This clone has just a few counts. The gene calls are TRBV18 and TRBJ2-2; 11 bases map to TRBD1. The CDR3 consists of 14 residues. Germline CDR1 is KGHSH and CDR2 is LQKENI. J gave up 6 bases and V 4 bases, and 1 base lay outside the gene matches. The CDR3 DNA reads TGTGCCAGCTCACAGGACAGGGGGCCCGGGGAGCTGTTTTTT. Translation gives CASSQDRGPGELFF.

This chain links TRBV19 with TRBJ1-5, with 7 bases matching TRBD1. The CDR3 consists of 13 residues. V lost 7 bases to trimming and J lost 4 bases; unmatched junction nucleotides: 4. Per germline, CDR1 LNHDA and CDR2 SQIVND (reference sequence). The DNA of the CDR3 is TGTGCCAGTACGACAGGGACTAATCAGCCCCAGCATTTT. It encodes CASTTGTNQPQHF.

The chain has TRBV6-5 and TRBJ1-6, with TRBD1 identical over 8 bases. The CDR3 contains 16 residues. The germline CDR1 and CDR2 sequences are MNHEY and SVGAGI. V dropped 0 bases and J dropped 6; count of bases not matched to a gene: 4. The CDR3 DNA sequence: TGTGCCAGCAGTTACTCCCCGACAGGGGCTAATTCACCCCTCCACTTT. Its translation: CASSYSPTGANSPLHF.

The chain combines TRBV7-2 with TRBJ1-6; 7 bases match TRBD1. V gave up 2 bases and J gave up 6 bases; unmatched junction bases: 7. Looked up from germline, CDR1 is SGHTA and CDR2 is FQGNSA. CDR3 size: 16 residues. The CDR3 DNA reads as TGTGCCAGCAGCTTATATGGGGGACAGTTTAATTCACCCCTCCACTTT. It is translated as CASSLYGGQFNSPLHF.